This T cell receptor beta chain was obtained from a study of T cell clonotyping in hematopoietic cell transplantation. This CDR3 contains 12 residues. Germline V gene lookup returns CDR1 GTSNPN and CDR2 SVGIG (reference sequence). Trimming removed 6 bases at V and 4 bases at J, with 10 bases between. Repertoires were generated with immunoSEQ multiplex PCR, while TCRdb's copy carries only in-frame clones and drops some. The data show several thousand clones, around 81% seen once. This specimen consisted of peripheral blood mononuclear cells, obtained 180 days after allogeneic stem cell transplant. This chain joins TRBV30 and TRBJ1-5, with D hard to call. This clonotype was obtained from a female patient in her 50s who had an allogeneic stem cell transplant from an unrelated donor, so the T cells may come from the graft donor. Some clones in this sample may be carry-over from other donors' samples. The DNA of the CDR3 is TGTGCCTGTGGCGGTAATAATCAGCCCCAGCATTTT. As protein: CACGGNNQPQHF.